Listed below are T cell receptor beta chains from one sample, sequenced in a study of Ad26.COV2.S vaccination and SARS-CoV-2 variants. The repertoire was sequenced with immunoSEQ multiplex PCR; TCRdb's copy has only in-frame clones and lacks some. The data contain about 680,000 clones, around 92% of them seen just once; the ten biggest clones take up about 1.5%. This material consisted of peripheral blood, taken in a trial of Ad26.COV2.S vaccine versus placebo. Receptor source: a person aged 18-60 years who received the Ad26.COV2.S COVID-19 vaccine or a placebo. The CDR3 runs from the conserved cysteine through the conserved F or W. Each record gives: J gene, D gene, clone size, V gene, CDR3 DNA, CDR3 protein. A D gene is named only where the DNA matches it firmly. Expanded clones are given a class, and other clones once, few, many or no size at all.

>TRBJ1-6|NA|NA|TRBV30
TGTGCCTGGAACCCAGGGACTGATTCACCCCTCCACTTT
CAWNPGTDSPLHF
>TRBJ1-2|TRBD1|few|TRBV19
TGTGCCAGTAGTATGGGACCGACAGGGGTCTATGGCTACACCTTC
CASSMGPTGVYGYTF
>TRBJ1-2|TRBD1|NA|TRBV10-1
TGCGCCAGCAGTAAATCGGCGGACAGGGCATATGGCTACACCTTC
CASSKSADRAYGYTF
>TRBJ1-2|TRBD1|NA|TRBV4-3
TGCGCCAGCAGCCAAGATACGGGACAGACTGGTGGCTACACCTTC
CASSQDTGQTGGYTF
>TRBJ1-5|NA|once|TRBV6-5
TGTGCCAGCCGCCGGGTGGGGCTCAATCAGCCCCAGCATTTT
CASRRVGLNQPQHF
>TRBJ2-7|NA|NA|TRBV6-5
TGTGCCCCTTCTCCCTACACGGATCGGCGGGAGCAGTACTTC
CAPSPYTDRREQYF
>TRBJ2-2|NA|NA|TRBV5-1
TGCGCCAGCAGCTGGACATATATCGAGGCCGGGGAGCTGTTTTTT
CASSWTYIEAGELFF
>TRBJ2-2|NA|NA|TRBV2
TGTGCCAGCACCACGGGGGGCACGAACACCGGGGAGCTGTTTTTT
CASTTGGTNTGELFF
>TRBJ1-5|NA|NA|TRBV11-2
TGTGCCAGCAGCTCAAACGCCGGGGGGGATCAGCCCCAGCATTTT
CASSSNAGGDQPQHF
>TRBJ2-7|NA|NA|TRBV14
TGTGCCAGCAGGGAGACTGGCTCCTACGAGCAGTACTTC
CASRETGSYEQYF
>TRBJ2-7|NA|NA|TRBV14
TGTGCCAGCAGCGTCCAGCGGGTGACCTACGAGCAGTACTTC
CASSVQRVTYEQYF
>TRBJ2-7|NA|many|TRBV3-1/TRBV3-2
TGTGCCAGCAGCCAACAGGGTCGCTACGAGCAGTACTTC
CASSQQGRYEQYF
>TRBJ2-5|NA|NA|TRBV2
TGTGCCAGCCGAGGTGGGGGGGGCCGGGAGACCCAGTACTTC
CASRGGGGRETQYF
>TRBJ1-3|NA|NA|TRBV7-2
TGTGCCAGCAGCTTAGGCGGCTACGATGGAAACACCATATATTTT
CASSLGGYDGNTIYF
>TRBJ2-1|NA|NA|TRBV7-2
NA
CASRVAGGSRVLFF
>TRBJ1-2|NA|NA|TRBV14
TGTGCCAGCAGCCAAGAAGGGTTTTTCTATGGCTACACCTTC
CASSQEGFFYGYTF
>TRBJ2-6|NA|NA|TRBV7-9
TGTGCCAGCAGCTTAACGTTAAGCTCTGGGGCCAACGTCCTGACTTTC
CASSLTLSSGANVLTF
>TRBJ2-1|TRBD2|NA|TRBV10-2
TGCGCCAGCAGTGACACCGGGACTAGTTTCTATGAGCAGTTCTTC
CASSDTGTSFYEQFF
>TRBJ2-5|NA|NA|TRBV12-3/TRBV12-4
TGTGCCAGCAGTTTTCAGCGCCAAGAGACCCAGTACTTC
CASSFQRQETQYF
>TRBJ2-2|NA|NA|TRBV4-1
TGCGCCAGCAGCGCCTCGGGAAGCGGGGAGCTGTTTTTT
CASSASGSGELFF
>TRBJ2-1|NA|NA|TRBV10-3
TGTGCCATCAGTGAGAGGTCAGGGCCTGAGCAGTTCTTC
CAISERSGPEQFF
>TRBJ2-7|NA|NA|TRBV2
TGTGCCAGCAGAGCCCTCGGGGGCGTGGGGTCCTACGAGCAGTACTTC
CASRALGGVGSYEQYF
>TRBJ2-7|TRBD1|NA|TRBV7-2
TGTGCCAGCAGCTTAGGGGACAGCTCCTACGAGCAGTACTTC
CASSLGDSSYEQYF
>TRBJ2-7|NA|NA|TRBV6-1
TGTGCCAGCAGTGAATACGGCGCACGACCCTACGAGCAGTACTTC
CASSEYGARPYEQYF
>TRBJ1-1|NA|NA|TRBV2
TGTGCCAGCAGTGTTCTGGGGATGAACACTGAAGCTTTCTTT
CASSVLGMNTEAFF
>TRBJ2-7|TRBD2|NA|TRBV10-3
TGTGCCATCAGTGGCCGGGAGGGAGCCTACGAGCAGTACTTC
CAISGREGAYEQYF
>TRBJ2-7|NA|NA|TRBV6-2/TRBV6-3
TGTGCCAGCAGTTACTCTTTTCGACCCTCGGGCGAGCAGTACTTC
CASSYSFRPSGEQYF
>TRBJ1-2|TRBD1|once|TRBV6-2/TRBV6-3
TGTGCCAGCAGTGCATCCGGGACAGGGGGCGTTGGCTACACCTTC
CASSASGTGGVGYTF
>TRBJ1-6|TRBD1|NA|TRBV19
TGTGCCAGTGGGACAGGGGACAGGTCACCCCTCCACTTT
CASGTGDRSPLHF
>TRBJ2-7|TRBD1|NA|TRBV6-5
TGTGCCAGCAGGAGGACAGGGACCATATACGAGCAGTACTTC
CASRRTGTIYEQYF
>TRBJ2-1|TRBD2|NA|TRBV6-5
TGTGCCAGCAGTTCGACTAGCGGGAGCTGGTTTGAGCAGTTCTTC
CASSSTSGSWFEQFF
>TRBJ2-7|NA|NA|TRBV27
TGTGCCAGCAGCCGGAGACAGCAGTACGAGCAGTACTTC
CASSRRQQYEQYF
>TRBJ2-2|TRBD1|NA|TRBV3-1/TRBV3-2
TGTGCCAGCAGCCAAGCGGACAGGGGAACTATAGGCACCGGGGAGCTGTTTTTT
CASSQADRGTIGTGELFF
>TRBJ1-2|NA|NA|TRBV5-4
TGTGCCAGCAGCCAGGACAGAAACTATGGCTACACCTTC
CASSQDRNYGYTF
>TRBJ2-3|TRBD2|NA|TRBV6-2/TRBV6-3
TGTGCCAGCAGTCCCCTAGCGGGGGGGTACACAGATACGCAGTATTTT
CASSPLAGGYTDTQYF
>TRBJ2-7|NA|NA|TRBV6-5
TGTGCCAGCAGTTTCCGGGTAGGCGAGCAGTACTTC
CASSFRVGEQYF
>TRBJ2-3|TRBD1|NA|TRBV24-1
TGTGCCACCAGTGATTACAGGGGTGGCACAGATACGCAGTATTTT
CATSDYRGGTDTQYF
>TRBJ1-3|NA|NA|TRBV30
TGTGCCTGGAGTGTGAGGTCTGGAAACACCATATATTTT
CAWSVRSGNTIYF
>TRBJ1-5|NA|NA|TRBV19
TGTGCCAGTAGTCCCGCTTTGAGCAATCAGCCCCAGCATTTT
CASSPALSNQPQHF
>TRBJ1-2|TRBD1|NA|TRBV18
TGTGCCAGCTCACCCCCGGGACAGGGATCAACGAACTATGGCTACACCTTC
CASSPPGQGSTNYGYTF
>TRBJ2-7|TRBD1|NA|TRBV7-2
TGTGCCAGCAGGAAAGGACAGGGTTCCTACGAGCAGTACTTC
CASRKGQGSYEQYF
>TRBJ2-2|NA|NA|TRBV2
TGTGCCAGCAGTGACACCGGGGAGCTGTTTTTT
CASSDTGELFF